This T cell receptor (beta chain) was found in a study of T cell responses to AZD1222 COVID-19 vaccine. Generated by immunoSEQ multiplex PCR, the TCRdb table keeps only in-frame clones and is missing some. The sample holds 30,000 to 35,000 clones, around 78% seen once. Of note for this clone: Antigen unknown.

Study-wide results and caveats: Just a handful of AZD1222 recipients tested seropositive at baseline. Spike-spanning, vaccine-associated CD4 TCRs were dominant at 160-218 and 743-854. Breadth and depth of Spike-specific TCRs rose after two AZD1222 doses.

The V and J ends lost 3 bases and 3 bases, in that order; junction bases with no gene match: 3. CDR3 length: 16 residues. Germline V gene sequence: CDR1 KGHSH, CDR2 LQKENI. The clonotype comes from an adult who received the AZD1222 COVID-19 vaccine. V gene TRBV18 combines with J gene TRBJ2-7; 15 bases are a match to TRBD2. Specimen: peripheral blood, collected 28 days after the second AZD1222 dose. The CDR3 DNA is TGTGCCAGCTCACCCTCGGGACTAGCGGGGGGCTACGAGCAGTACTTC. This codes for CASSPSGLAGGYEQYF.